The 9 T cell receptor beta chains below come from one sample, sequenced in a study of blood T cell repertoires in COVID-19. Measured with immunoSEQ multiplex PCR; TCRdb has only the in-frame clones, and not every one. The sample carries around 130,000 clones, just under 85% recorded once. The sample consisted of peripheral blood. The receptors come from a woman aged 45-60 years with acute or convalescent COVID-19.

The rearrangement joins TRBV12-5 to TRBJ2-3; 13 nucleotides match TRBD2. V shed 6 bases, J shed 0 bases, and the junction held 9 bases outside the gene matches. This CDR3 is 18 amino acids long. The germline CDR1 and CDR2 sequences are LGHNT and FRNRAP. Written as DNA, the CDR3 is TGTGCTAGTGGCCCAGGACTAGCGGGGGTTGCTAGCACAGATACGCAGTATTTT. Residues: CASGPGLAGVASTDTQYF. Variable domain in full (rest from reference TRBV12-5 and TRBJ2-3): DARVTQTPRHKVTEMGQEVTMRCQPILGHNTVFWYRQTMMQGLELLAYFRNRAPLDDSGMPKDRFSAEMPDATLATLKIQPSEPRDSAVYFCASGPGLAGVASTDTQYFGPGTRLTVL.

The CDR3, as DNA: TGTGCCAGCAGCTTAGGGACAGGGACAGGGGATACGCAGTATTTT. Translated: CASSLGTGTGDTQYF. This chain uses TRBV7-6 with TRBJ2-3; TRBD1 aligns across 9 bases. CDR3 length: 15 residues. CDR1 is SGHVS, CDR2 FNYEAQ, per germline. After removal of 1 base from V and 6 bases from J, the junction contained 5 bases not matched to a gene.

CDR3 loop: CASGGSSGNTIYF. CDR3 sequence (DNA): TGCGCCAGTGGGGGGAGCTCTGGAAACACCATATATTTT. The chain carries TRBV10-2 and TRBJ1-3, with a tentative D call TRBD1 (5 bases). Germline V gene lookup returns CDR1 WSHSY and CDR2 SAAADI. The V and J ends lost 9 bases and 0 bases respectively, with 9 bases between them. The CDR3 length is 13 residues.

The chain combines TRBV5-1 with TRBJ1-2; 8 nucleotides match TRBD1. Germline V lookup: CDR1 SGHRS, CDR2 YFSETQ. The CDR3 loop spans 14 amino acids. V shed 4 bases and J 5 bases; nucleotides not matched to a gene: 7. The CDR3 region has the DNA TGCGCCAGCAGCCCCTCCGGGACAGGTTATGGCTACACCTTC. Protein product: CASSPSGTGYGYTF.

The chain joins TRBV28 to TRBJ1-1; weak D call: TRBD1 (6 bases). Germline assignment: CDR1 MDHEN and CDR2 SYDVKM. V dropped 8 bases and J dropped 1 base, with 14 bases sitting between them. This CDR3 spans 14 amino acids. The CDR3 spells CASAGGARNTEAFF. The CDR3 DNA follows: TGTGCCAGCGCTGGGGGGGCGCGGAACACTGAAGCTTTCTTT.

The CDR3 region has the DNA TGTGCCAGCAGTCCATCAGGACAGGGGGCTGCAGATACGCAGTATTTT. It specifies CASSPSGQGAADTQYF. The V and J genes are TRBV28 and TRBJ2-3; 11 positions match TRBD1. The V gene end was trimmed by 5 bases and the J gene end by 4 bases; junction bases not matched to a gene: 8. The CDR3 is 16 residues long. Germline CDR1 and CDR2: MDHEN and SYDVKM.

A single count supports this clone. The rearrangement uses TRBV27 and TRBJ1-6, with D hard to call. The V and J ends lost 8 bases and 12 bases respectively, with 14 bases between them. The CDR3 has 12 amino acids. Germline CDR1 reads MNHEY; CDR2 reads SMNVEV (reference sequence). The CDR3 here is CASGDRAQPLHF. CDR3 nucleotides: TGTGCCAGCGGAGACCGAGCTCAACCCCTCCACTTT.

The V and J genes are TRBV7-3 and TRBJ2-3, with 7 bases matching TRBD2. Per germline, CDR1 SGHTA and CDR2 FQGTGA. The CDR3 loop spans 14 amino acids. V dropped 1 base and J dropped 4; count of bases not matched to a gene: 2. The CDR3 nucleotides are TGTGCCAGCAGCTTAAGGGCGGGGGCAGATACGCAGTATTTT. This gives the protein CASSLRAGADTQYF.

The J gene is TRBJ2-1, the V gene TRBV10-3, with TRBD1 matching 8 bases. The CDR3 has 15 amino acids. V lost 7 bases, J lost 6 bases, and 11 bases stayed unmatched. Germline CDR1 reads ENHRY; CDR2 reads SYGVKD. Here the CDR3 reads CAITLGTGRGNEQFF. CDR3 coding DNA: TGTGCCATCACCCTAGGGACAGGAAGGGGCAATGAGCAGTTCTTC.